Listed below are T cell receptor beta chains from one sample, sequenced in a study of cytomegalovirus exposure and HLA in healthy donors. Sequenced by immunoSEQ multiplex PCR; TCRdb stores in-frame clones only, minus some. The sample holds approximately 140,000 clones, roughly 80% seen once. Material: PBMCs. The origin of the receptors is a male donor in good health and CMV-seronegative. The CDR3 runs from the conserved cysteine through the conserved F or W. D genes are given only for firm matches. Clone size appears in some rows only: once, few, many, or a class for an expanded clone.

15 TRBD1 TRBJ2-3 TRBV7-6 . CASSLANRGTDTQYF TGTGCCAGCAGCTTAGCGAACAGGGGTACAGATACGCAGTATTTT
17 . TRBJ1-6 TRBV27 . CASSRQGVPTYNSPLHF TGTGCCAGCAGTCGGCAGGGCGTTCCTACTTATAATTCACCCCTCCACTTT
12 . TRBJ1-2 TRBV19 . CASSIQNYGYTF TGTGCCAGTAGTATCCAAAACTATGGCTACACCTTC
14 . TRBJ1-2 TRBV7-3 . CASSPKPENYGYTF TGTGCCAGCAGCCCCAAACCGGAGAACTATGGCTACACCTTC
14 . TRBJ2-2 TRBV30 . CAWRIGGRTGELFF TGTGCCTGGAGGATCGGGGGGCGCACCGGGGAGCTGTTTTTT
14 . TRBJ1-1 TRBV18 . CASSPKNKNTEAFF TGTGCCAGCTCACCGAAGAACAAGAACACTGAAGCTTTCTTT
15 . TRBJ1-2 TRBV4-3 . CASSLGGARRYGYTF TGCGCCAGCAGCCTAGGGGGAGCCCGGCGATATGGCTACACCTTC
13 . TRBJ2-7 TRBV30 . CAWTGRGSYEQYF TGTGCCTGGACCGGAAGGGGTTCCTACGAGCAGTACTTC
14 TRBD1 TRBJ1-2 TRBV27 . CARQGRKANYGYTF TGTGCCCGACAGGGACGCAAAGCTAACTATGGCTACACCTTC
13 . TRBJ2-7 TRBV27 . CASSLSPGSEQYF TGTGCCAGCAGTTTATCGCCGGGGTCCGAGCAGTACTTC
17 . TRBJ2-1 TRBV27 . CASSLSEAGSYSNEQFF TGTGCCAGCAGTTTATCGGAAGCCGGGTCCTATAGCAATGAGCAGTTCTTC
14 . TRBJ2-7 TRBV7-6 . CASSPQDGSYEQYF TGTGCCAGCAGTCCACAGGACGGCTCCTACGAGCAGTACTTC
15 TRBD1 TRBJ1-2 TRBV4-3 once CASSQEGGRDGGYTF TGCGCCAGCAGCCAAGAAGGGGGCAGGGATGGTGGCTACACCTTC
12 . TRBJ2-3 TRBV5-1 . CASSQQADTQYF TGCGCCAGCAGTCAACAGGCGGATACGCAGTATTTT